This entry features one T cell receptor beta chain sequence. The data originate from a study of blood T cell repertoires in COVID-19. Study-wide background: Nucleic acid was either cDNA or gDNA, and it came from T cells, B-cell-depleted T cells, or PBMCs.

This CDR3 comprises 16 residues. Germline CDR1 and CDR2: SSHAT and FNYEAQ (reference sequence). V lost 5 bases and J lost 2; bases outside the gene matches: 7. This table comes from immunoSEQ multiplex PCR, and its TCRdb copy is limited to in-frame clones, with some not included. The sample has approximately 90,000 clones, around four fifths seen once. The genes are TRBV7-7 and TRBJ2-1; 9 nucleotides match TRBD2. Material: peripheral blood. This clonotype originated in a man aged 50 or older with acute or convalescent COVID-19. CDR3 protein: CASSLNSGSPYNEQFF. In DNA, the CDR3 is TGTGCCAGCAGCCTAAATAGCGGGAGCCCCTACAATGAGCAGTTCTTC.